These 32 T cell receptor beta chains were all obtained from the same sample, sequenced in a study of cytotoxic CD8 clonotypes in ibrutinib-treated CLL. The data were produced by immunoSEQ multiplex PCR, yet TCRdb's version contains in-frame clones alone and is incomplete. The sample contains approximately 92,000 clones, approximately 71% of which appear only once. The sequenced sample was PBMCs, obtained after 24 months of ibrutinib treatment. These receptors came from a human donor with chronic lymphocytic leukemia.

V usage is TRBV7-9 and J usage is TRBJ2-7, with D hard to call. The CDR3 is made up of 14 amino acids. Germline loops: CDR1 SEHNR, CDR2 FQNEAQ (reference sequence). Trimming removed 4 bases from V and 4 bases from J, with 14 bases in between. The CDR3, as DNA: TGTGCCAGCAGCTCGGCAGGAAGTGGTTACGAGCAGTACTTC. It specifies CASSSAGSGYEQYF.

This sequence joins TRBV7-2 and TRBJ1-5; D is possibly TRBD1 (6 bases). The CDR3 loop spans 17 amino acids. Germline CDR1 and CDR2: SGHTA and FQGNSA. Trimming took off 4 bases at V and 1 base at J, with 17 bases between the two ends. CDR3 DNA sequence: TGTGCCAGCAGCTCCGGTCGGGGGCATGGAAGCAATCAGCCCCAGCATTTT. Translating gives CASSSGRGHGSNQPQHF.

The rearrangement uses TRBV5-1 and TRBJ1-1; D is possibly TRBD1 (6 bases). The CDR3 sequence is 14 residues long. Germline values: CDR1 SGHRS, CDR2 YFSETQ. V lost 7 bases and J 4 bases, leaving 17 bases between the germline ends. The CDR3: CASERSQGSTEAFF. The CDR3 DNA reads as TGCGCCAGCGAGAGGTCCCAGGGGAGCACTGAAGCTTTCTTT. The variable domain in full, with the rest retrieved from reference TRBV5-1 and TRBJ1-1, is KAGVTQTPRYLIKTRGQQVTLSCSPISGHRSVSWYQQTPGQGLQFLFEYFSETQRNKGNFPGRFSGRQFSNSRSEMNVSTLELGDSALYLCASERSQGSTEAFFGQGTRLTVV.

The V gene is TRBV4-1, the J gene TRBJ2-7; 7 bases align to TRBD2. This CDR3 has 16 amino acids. Germline lookup yields CDR1 MGHRA and CDR2 YSYEKL. V was clipped by 1 base and J by 5 bases; unmatched bases: 11. This CDR3 reads CASSQGLPSGKDEQYF. The DNA of the CDR3 is TGCGCCAGCAGCCAAGGGCTCCCTAGCGGCAAGGACGAGCAGTACTTC.

In its sample, this clone was seen a few times. The chain is built from TRBV5-1 and TRBJ1-1, with 7 bases fitting TRBD1. The CDR3 runs 16 residues. The germline gives CDR1 SGHRS, CDR2 YFSETQ. J was trimmed by 1 base and V by 3 bases; bases with no gene match: 9. The CDR3 nucleotides are TGCGCCAGCAGCTCGTCACAGGGGTCGGCGAACACTGAAGCTTTCTTT. It is translated as CASSSSQGSANTEAFF.

This clone was seen a few times. The V and J genes are TRBV18 and TRBJ1-3, with D tentatively TRBD1 (5 bases). The CDR3 covers 15 residues. The V end was cut by 2 bases, the J end by 2 bases, with 10 bases between. Germline CDR1 is KGHSH and CDR2 is LQKENI. As DNA, the CDR3 is TGTGCCAGCTCACCAGAGGGGCTGGCTGGAAACACCATATATTTT. This translates into CASSPEGLAGNTIYF.

The rearrangement links TRBV30 to TRBJ2-5, with D possibly TRBD2 on 5 matching bases. Germline assignment: CDR1 GTSNPN and CDR2 SVGIG (reference sequence). This CDR3 has 13 amino acids. The V gene lost 4 bases and the J gene lost 7 bases, with 16 bases spanning the gap. DNA of the CDR3: TGTGCCTGGAAATGGACTGACGGGCGGACCCAGTACTTC. It is translated as CAWKWTDGRTQYF.

The chain uses TRBV7-9 and TRBJ2-5; D might be TRBD2 (6 bases). V lost 0 bases to trimming and J lost 5 bases, with 13 bases between them. The CDR3 runs 15 residues. Germline V lookup: CDR1 SEHNR, CDR2 FQNEAQ (reference sequence). The CDR3 loop is CASSLALASEETQYF. CDR3 nucleotide sequence: TGTGCCAGCAGCTTAGCCCTAGCGTCGGAGGAGACCCAGTACTTC. Full variable domain (rest looked up from reference TRBV7-9 and TRBJ2-5): DTGVSQNPRHKITKRGQNVTFRCDPISEHNRLYWYRQTLGQGPEFLTYFQNEAQLEKSRLLSDRFSAERPKGSFSTLEIQRTEQGDSAMYLCASSLALASEETQYFGPGTRLLVL.

This clone was counted only a few times. The chain carries TRBV2 and TRBJ1-5, with unresolved D. Deletions cut 8 bases from V and 6 bases from J, with 17 bases between. Germline V gives CDR1 SNHLY, CDR2 FYNNEI. The CDR3 is 14 residues long. CDR3 nucleotide sequence: TGTGCCAGCCGCCCGGGCGGGGTTGGTCAGCCCCAGCATTTT. Amino acids: CASRPGGVGQPQHF.

CDR3 nucleotides: TGTGCCAGCCGCGACCCAGGGGGCGCCGGGACCCAGTACTTC. This sequence encodes CASRDPGGAGTQYF. The chain joins TRBV6-1 to TRBJ2-5; 8 nucleotides line up with TRBD1. The CDR3 contains 14 residues. V shed 8 bases, J shed 7 bases, and the junction held 12 bases outside the gene matches. In germline, CDR1 is MNHNS, CDR2 SASEGT.

For the CDR3, the DNA is TGTGCCAGTAGTATGGGGCAGGGGAAGACCTACGAGCAGTACTTC. This gives the protein CASSMGQGKTYEQYF. The chain employs TRBV19 and TRBJ2-7, with D perhaps TRBD1 (6 bases). The CDR3 sequence is 15 residues long. Trimming removed 3 bases at V and 2 bases at J, with 14 bases between. CDR1 is LNHDA, CDR2 SQIVND, per germline (reference sequence).

The J gene is TRBJ2-1, the V gene TRBV5-6, with D possibly being TRBD1 (6 bases). The CDR3 has 16 residues. The ends were cut back, 4 bases at V and 7 bases at J, with 21 bases in the middle. CDR1 is SGHDT and CDR2 is YYEEEE in the germline V gene. This chain's CDR3 is CASSQDTQSQGNEQFF. CDR3 in DNA: TGTGCCAGCAGCCAAGATACACAGTCTCAGGGGAATGAGCAGTTCTTC.

This chain joins TRBV15 and TRBJ2-3; no reliable D call. Per germline, CDR1 LNHNV and CDR2 YYDKDF (reference sequence). V lost 0 bases to trimming and J lost 2 bases, with 15 bases between them. This CDR3 is 17 amino acids long. The CDR3 loop is CATSRDTGTDPTDTQYF. CDR3 bases: TGTGCCACCAGCAGAGATACGGGCACAGACCCCACAGATACGCAGTATTTT.

This clone has only one observation. CDR3 nucleotides: TGTGCCAGCAGTGGTGGACAGGGATGGGAGACCCAGTACTTC. As protein: CASSGGQGWETQYF. The J gene is TRBJ2-5, the V gene TRBV25-1; 8 bases are shared with TRBD1. V lost 4 bases, J lost 5 bases, and 6 bases stayed unmatched. Germline V gene lookup returns CDR1 MGHDK and CDR2 SYGVNS. This CDR3 spans 14 amino acids. The entire variable domain, with the rest obtained from reference TRBV25-1 and TRBJ2-5, is as follows: EADIYQTPRYLVIGTGKKITLECSQTMGHDKMYWYQQDPGMELHLIHYSYGVNSTEKGDLSSESTVSRIRTEHFPLTLESARPSHTSQYLCASSGGQGWETQYFGPGTRLLVL.

The chain is built from TRBV19 and TRBJ1-6; D perhaps matches TRBD1 (6 bases). Trimming left V 9 bases short and J 10 bases short, with 13 bases between. The CDR3 has 12 amino acids. Germline-derived CDR1 and CDR2 are LNHDA and SQIVND (reference sequence). DNA of the CDR3: TGTGCCAGCGAGACAGGCCGCTCACCCCTCCACTTT. Amino acid sequence: CASETGRSPLHF.

The CDR3 region has the DNA TGTGCCAGTAGACCGGGACGGAGTTACCATGAGCAGTTCTTC. This codes for CASRPGRSYHEQFF. V gene TRBV19 combines with J gene TRBJ2-1; D might be TRBD1 or TRBD2, each matching 5 bases. The V end was cut by 6 bases, the J end by 8 bases, with 17 bases between. The CDR3 is 14 amino acids. The germline CDR1 and CDR2 sequences are LNHDA and SQIVND (reference sequence).

The J gene is TRBJ1-2, the V gene TRBV7-2, with 9 nucleotides matching TRBD1. Unmatched junction bases numbered 13, after V lost 1 base and J lost 1 base. The CDR3 contains 19 residues. The germline CDR1 and CDR2 sequences are SGHTA and FQGNSA. The CDR3, as DNA: TGTGCCAGCAGCTTAGTTCCGGGACAGGGCCTTTTTATTAACTATGGCTACACCTTC. Translation gives CASSLVPGQGLFINYGYTF.

This clone was seen just once. The gene calls are TRBV18 and TRBJ2-2; no definite D call. Germline CDR1 and CDR2: KGHSH and LQKENI. The CDR3 extends over 12 amino acids. With 3 bases removed from V and 4 bases from J, the gap between germline ends came to 3 bases. The CDR3 bases are TGTGCCAGCTCACCCCCCACCGGGGAGCTGTTTTTT. It yields the protein CASSPPTGELFF.

The sample holds one count of this clone. The V and J genes are TRBV7-3 and TRBJ1-1; TRBD1 aligns across 8 bases. The J segment lost 7 bases and the V segment lost 3 bases, leaving 4 bases of the junction unmatched. Germline V gives CDR1 SGHTA, CDR2 FQGTGA. CDR3 length equals 13 residues. CDR3: CASSLTGVDEAFF. For the CDR3, the DNA is TGTGCCAGCAGCTTGACAGGGGTCGATGAAGCTTTCTTT.

V usage is TRBV7-8 and J usage is TRBJ1-3, with D possibly matching TRBD1 (6 bases). The V end was cut by 5 bases, the J end by 3 bases, with 14 bases between. Germline V CDR1 and CDR2: SGHVS, FQNEAQ. The CDR3 has 15 amino acids. The CDR3 sequence: CASSTRTAFGNTIYF. The CDR3 bases are TGTGCCAGCAGCACAAGGACAGCCTTTGGAAACACCATATATTTT.

The V call is TRBV7-2, the J call TRBJ1-5; the D is unclear. The length of the CDR3 is 12 residues. The V and J ends lost 3 bases and 6 bases respectively, with 6 bases between them. Germline V gives CDR1 SGHTA, CDR2 FQGNSA. CDR3 sequence: CASSLEGQPQHF. CDR3 in DNA: TGTGCCAGCAGCTTGGAAGGTCAGCCCCAGCATTTT.

The sample holds a few counts of this clone. Other nucleotide sequences in the sample specify the same CDR3. V usage is TRBV5-1 and J usage is TRBJ2-7; D is unresolved. This CDR3 has 12 residues. V lost 1 base and J 2 bases, leaving 4 bases between the germline ends. Per germline, CDR1 SGHRS and CDR2 YFSETQ. CDR3 amino acids: CASSLTAYEQYF. The CDR3, as DNA: TGCGCCAGCAGCTTGACAGCCTACGAGCAGTACTTC. Drawing the rest from reference TRBV5-1 and TRBJ2-7, the complete variable domain is KAGVTQTPRYLIKTRGQQVTLSCSPISGHRSVSWYQQTPGQGLQFLFEYFSETQRNKGNFPGRFSGRQFSNSRSEMNVSTLELGDSALYLCASSLTAYEQYFGPGTRLTVT.

This clone was counted between two and nine times. The rearrangement joins TRBV30 to TRBJ1-2; D remains unclear. The CDR3 runs to 14 residues. Germline V gives CDR1 GTSNPN, CDR2 SVGIG (reference sequence). Trimming shortened V by 1 base and J by 2 bases, and 11 bases separated the two germline ends. The CDR3 reads CAWSGDRENYGYTF. The CDR3 nucleotides read TGTGCCTGGAGTGGGGATAGAGAAAACTATGGCTACACCTTC.

For this clone: Other DNA variants within this sample encode the same CDR3. The chain links TRBV5-1 to TRBJ2-7; a weak D match, TRBD1 (5 bases). Germline values: CDR1 SGHRS, CDR2 YFSETQ. The CDR3 runs 15 residues. V lost 0 bases to trimming and J lost 3 bases, with 13 bases between them. CDR3 amino acids: CASSLAAGSRYEQYF. CDR3 nucleotides: TGCGCCAGCAGCTTGGCGGCAGGGTCCCGCTACGAGCAGTACTTC.

This chain joins TRBV18 and TRBJ2-2; possible D gene TRBD2, 7 bases. The CDR3 is 16 residues long. Trimming cost V 1 base and J 7 bases, with 16 bases left between them. Looked up from germline, CDR1 is KGHSH and CDR2 is LQKENI. The DNA for the CDR3 is TGTGCCAGCTCACCACGGGGGGGCGCGGCCGGCGGGGAGCTGTTTTTT. Residues: CASSPRGGAAGGELFF.

This chain uses TRBV18 with TRBJ2-3; D perhaps matches TRBD2 (6 bases). With 0 bases removed from V and 0 bases from J, the gap between germline ends came to 13 bases. CDR3 length equals 17 residues. Germline V CDR1 and CDR2: KGHSH, LQKENI. The CDR3 is CASSPPGAGRSTDTQYF. In DNA, the CDR3 is TGTGCCAGCTCACCACCGGGCGCAGGGAGGAGCACAGATACGCAGTATTTT. The complete variable domain, with remaining parts taken from reference TRBV18 and TRBJ2-3, reads NAGVMQNPRHLVRRRGQEARLRCSPMKGHSHVYWYRQLPEEGLKFMVYLQKENIIDESGMPKERFSAEFPKEGPSILRIQQVVRGDSAAYFCASSPPGAGRSTDTQYFGPGTRLTVL.

The CDR3 DNA sequence: TGTGCCAGCAGCCCACAGCGCCAAGAGACCCAGTACTTC. This translates into CASSPQRQETQYF. The chain employs TRBV5-6 and TRBJ2-5, with D hard to call. The CDR3 totals 13 residues. Germline lookup yields CDR1 SGHDT and CDR2 YYEEEE. Trimming removed 4 bases at V and 1 base at J, with 8 bases between. The full variable domain, completed using reference TRBV5-6 and TRBJ2-5, is DAGVTQSPTHLIKTRGQQVTLRCSPKSGHDTVSWYQQALGQGPQFIFQYYEEEERQRGNFPDRFSGHQFPNYSSELNVNALLLGDSALYLCASSPQRQETQYFGPGTRLLVL.

The chain employs TRBV7-2 and TRBJ1-1; D gene unclear. V was trimmed by 5 bases and J by 11 bases, leaving 15 bases between them. CDR1 is SGHTA, CDR2 FQGNSA, per germline. The CDR3 runs 12 residues. This chain's CDR3 is CASSPQTTRAFF. The CDR3 bases are TGTGCCAGCAGCCCGCAGACCACCCGGGCTTTCTTT.

The CDR3 coding sequence is TGCAGCGGGCGGAACACTGAAGCTTTCTTT. This gives the protein CSGRNTEAFF. This chain uses TRBV29-1 with TRBJ1-1, with D unclear. V was shortened by 7 bases and J by 1 base, with 4 bases between the two germline ends. CDR3 length: 10 amino acids. Germline CDR1 and CDR2: SQVTM and ANQGSEA.

The chain combines TRBV7-2 with TRBJ2-7; 7 nucleotides match TRBD2. V lost 3 bases and J lost 4; bases outside the gene matches: 3. This CDR3 contains 13 residues. Germline CDR1 reads SGHTA; CDR2 reads FQGNSA. The CDR3, as DNA: TGTGCCAGCAGCTTCAAAGCGGGATACGAGCAGTACTTC. It is translated as CASSFKAGYEQYF.

This clone occurred a few times. V is TRBV7-5 and J is TRBJ2-7; the DNA was not compared with TRBD2, the D call given in the table. TRBV7-5 is a pseudogene. The length of the CDR3 is 17 residues. CDR3 protein: CVRSLTGPGVAPYEQYF. CDR3 DNA sequence: TGTGTCAGAAGCTTAACGGGCCCGGGAGTGGCCCCCTACGAGCAGTACTTC.

V is TRBV10-2 and J is TRBJ2-7, with 10 bases lining up with TRBD1. V dropped 6 bases and J dropped 7; count of bases not matched to a gene: 12. This CDR3 region has 15 residues. Germline CDR1 and CDR2: WSHSY and SAAADI. Here the CDR3 DNA reads TGCGCCAGCAGCGGCCGAGACAGGGGGCCGGGAGAGCAGTACTTC. Translated, it gives CASSGRDRGPGEQYF.